Included here is one T cell receptor beta chain sequence, with context. The data are from a study of blood T cell repertoires in COVID-19. On the study more broadly: Samples taken during acute and convalescent COVID-19 were collected in the United States, Italy and Spain. The cDNA or gDNA used as material had been derived from T cells, B-cell-depleted T cells, or PBMCs.

CDR1 and CDR2 from the germline V gene are WSHSY and SAAADI. This CDR3 is built from 15 residues. Trimming removed 8 bases at V and 2 bases at J, with 15 bases between. In the original processing: Reference gene primer amplification gave estimated nucleated cell counts. Sequenced by immunoSEQ multiplex PCR; TCRdb stores in-frame clones only, minus some. That table is the source of V, J and clone size, and D and trimming were worked out from the DNA. The table has roughly 120,000 clones, less than 90% seen once. This TCR derives from a man aged 65 to 79 who had recovered from COVID-19. V gene TRBV10-2 combines with J gene TRBJ2-2, with a tentative D call TRBD1 (5 bases). The sequencing input was peripheral blood. The CDR3 nucleotides are TGCGCCAGCTGGGCGGAAAGGGGCAACACCGGGGAGCTGTTTTTT. Translation: CASWAERGNTGELFF.